This TCR beta chain was captured by sequencing in a study of PD-L1 blockade in urothelial cancer. Study-level points and caveats: By 3 weeks, tumor-associated blood clones had expanded more in durable-benefit patients.

To note about this clone: Its antigen is unknown.

The CDR3 has 15 residues. The germline V and J ends were trimmed by 3 bases and 0 bases, with 8 bases remaining between them. Germline values: CDR1 MNHNY, CDR2 SVGAGI (reference sequence). Specified time point: pretreatment peripheral blood. Profiling relied on immunoSEQ multiplex PCR, and the TCRdb table lists in-frame clones only, not all of them. The sample yields about 53,000 clones, around 88% seen once. The rearrangement joins TRBV6-6 to TRBJ1-4, with D perhaps matching TRBD1 (5 bases). The sequencing used PBMCs, collected around atezolizumab (anti-PD-L1) treatment. This receptor was taken from a woman in her sixties or seventies with urothelial cancer. CDR3: CASSYRGATNEKLFF. The CDR3 coding sequence is TGTGCCAGCAGTTATCGGGGGGCAACTAATGAAAAACTGTTTTTT.